The 20 T cell receptor beta chains presented below share a single source sample, sequenced in a study of T-cell reconstitution after alpha-beta-depleted transplantation in children. This sample's TCRbeta library carried unique molecular identifier barcodes. MiXCR, applied by TCRdb to the PCR reads, yields one record per CDR3 protein. The top ten hold over 4.5% of the sample, which has a few hundred thousand distinct CDR3 sequences, more than 7.5% seen once. Source: PBMCs from the stem cell graft donor, taken from the stem cell graft. The source is a human donor who donated a stem cell graft to a child with SCID.

The table lists this clonotype with many counts. This chain links TRBV7-8 with TRBJ1-5; tentative D call: TRBD1 (5 bases). V lost 5 bases and J 3 bases, leaving 14 bases between the germline ends. The CDR3 totals 15 residues. Per germline, CDR1 SGHVS and CDR2 FQNEAQ. As DNA, the CDR3 is TGTGCCAGCAGCCACCCGGAGGGGACCAATCAGCCCCAGCATTTT. Translating gives CASSHPEGTNQPQHF.

The table lists this clonotype with many counts. V and J are TRBV5-1 and TRBJ1-1; the D gene is possibly TRBD1 (6 bases). V dropped 0 bases and J dropped 4 bases, with 19 bases sitting between them. The CDR3 length is 17 residues. CDR1 is SGHRS and CDR2 is YFSETQ in the germline V gene. CDR3 bases: TGCGCCAGCAGCTTGGCCGTCACAAATATAGGGGGCACTGAAGCTTTCTTT. Its translation: CASSLAVTNIGGTEAFF.

This clonotype was seen ten or more times. This rearrangement joins TRBV5-1 to TRBJ2-3; D is unresolved. CDR1 and CDR2 (germline): SGHRS, YFSETQ. The V gene lost 4 bases and the J gene lost 1 base, with 19 bases spanning the gap. The CDR3 has 17 residues. CDR3 region: CASSPGVTISGTDTQYF. In DNA, the CDR3 is TGCGCCAGCAGCCCCGGAGTGACAATATCAGGCACAGATACGCAGTATTTT.

This clonotype was counted ten times or more. J is TRBJ2-3 and V is TRBV20-1, with 13 bases fitting TRBD2. The length of the CDR3 is 15 residues. CDR1 DFQATT and CDR2 SNEGSKA come from the germline V gene (reference sequence). Trimming removed 3 bases from V and 7 bases from J; junction bases left unmatched: 7. CDR3 DNA sequence: TGCAGTGCTAGGACTAGCGGGGGGCTGACGAATACGCAGTATTTT. Amino acids: CSARTSGGLTNTQYF.

This clonotype was recorded at least ten times. V gene TRBV7-8 combines with J gene TRBJ2-2, with D unclear. The V gene lost 4 bases and the J gene lost 3 bases, with 12 bases spanning the gap. The CDR3 sequence is 15 residues long. The V gene's germline CDR1 is SGHVS and CDR2 FQNEAQ. The CDR3 sequence is CASSSFRAHTGELFF. The CDR3 bases are TGTGCCAGCAGCTCGTTCCGGGCCCACACCGGGGAGCTGTTTTTT.

This clonotype appeared many times. V usage is TRBV28 and J usage is TRBJ2-2, with unresolved D. CDR1 is MDHEN, CDR2 SYDVKM, per germline. Deletions cut 7 bases from V and 1 base from J, with 7 bases between. The length of the CDR3 is 13 residues. In DNA form, the CDR3 reads TGTGCCAGCAATCCCTTGAACACCGGGGAGCTGTTTTTT. Translating it yields CASNPLNTGELFF.

This clonotype has a count of ten or more. The CDR3 coding sequence is TGTGCCAGCAGTTACTCATCTACGGGGGGGCCAGATACGCAGTATTTT. Residues: CASSYSSTGGPDTQYF. The chain couples TRBV6-2 or TRBV6-3 to TRBJ2-3; 8 bases agree with TRBD2. The V segment lost 0 bases and the J segment 4 bases; nucleotides outside the gene matches: 6. Germline CDR1 is MNHEY and CDR2 is SVGEGT. The CDR3 extends over 16 amino acids.

The gene calls are TRBV27 and TRBJ2-7, with D uncertain. The CDR3 has 15 amino acids. V lost 5 bases to trimming and J lost 2 bases, with 16 bases between them. Germline loops: CDR1 MNHEY, CDR2 SMNVEV (reference sequence). The CDR3 reads CASSPRAVPTYEQYF. CDR3 sequence (DNA): TGTGCCAGCAGTCCCCGGGCCGTCCCAACCTACGAGCAGTACTTC.

At least ten counts were recorded for this clonotype. The rearrangement uses TRBV5-1 and TRBJ2-1; 10 bases match TRBD1. Germline CDR1 and CDR2: SGHRS and YFSETQ. The CDR3 extends over 15 amino acids. Trimming removed 1 base from V and 6 bases from J; junction bases left unmatched: 4. The CDR3 loop reads CASSLRGDRGNEQFF. The CDR3 region has the DNA TGCGCCAGCAGCTTGAGAGGGGACAGGGGCAATGAGCAGTTCTTC.

This clonotype was detected ten times or more. The chain employs TRBV15 and TRBJ1-5; D uncertain. The CDR3 runs to 13 residues. Trimming removed 6 bases at V and 7 bases at J, with 13 bases between. Per the germline V gene, CDR1 is LNHNV and CDR2 is YYDKDF (reference sequence). CDR3 loop: CATSPRLDQPQHF. CDR3 sequence (DNA): TGTGCCACCAGTCCCCGTCTCGACCAGCCCCAGCATTTT.

The table lists this clonotype with many counts. This CDR3 is CSGGQGSFGELFF. CDR3 nucleotides: TGCAGCGGGGGACAGGGATCCTTCGGGGAGCTGTTTTTT. The genes are TRBV29-1 and TRBJ2-2, with 9 bases lining up with TRBD1. The V segment lost 7 bases and the J segment 7 bases; nucleotides outside the gene matches: 7. The germline CDR1 and CDR2 sequences are SQVTM and ANQGSEA. The CDR3 covers 13 residues.

This clonotype was detected ten times or more. CDR3 in amino acids: CASSPSAGSNTEAFF. The CDR3 DNA reads as TGTGCCAGCTCACCCTCCGCAGGGAGCAACACTGAAGCTTTCTTT. The rearrangement links TRBV18 to TRBJ1-1; tentatively, D is TRBD1 (5 bases). Per the germline V gene, CDR1 is KGHSH and CDR2 is LQKENI. V shed 3 bases and J shed 2 bases, with 13 bases lying between them. The CDR3 extends over 15 amino acids.

This chain uses TRBV13 with TRBJ2-1; 8 bases agree with TRBD1. Germline lookup yields CDR1 PRHDT and CDR2 FYEKMQ (reference sequence). The CDR3 covers 13 residues. J lost 0 bases, V lost 8 bases, and 0 bases had no gene match. CDR3 protein: CASGQGSYNEQFF. The CDR3 region has the DNA TGTGCCAGCGGACAGGGCTCCTACAATGAGCAGTTCTTC.

This clonotype was recorded many times. The chain joins TRBV4-1 to TRBJ1-6; D is ambiguous. The CDR3 has 14 amino acids. Germline loops: CDR1 MGHRA, CDR2 YSYEKL. V was pared by 6 bases and J by 9 bases, with 15 bases between. CDR3 nucleotides: TGCGCCAGCAGTTCGGTGGGAGGTAGTTCACCCCTCCACTTT. Translation gives CASSSVGGSSPLHF.

Ten or more counts support this clonotype. V and J are TRBV30 and TRBJ2-3; perhaps TRBD2 as D (7 bases). Germline V CDR1 and CDR2: GTSNPN, SVGIG (reference sequence). The length of the CDR3 is 16 residues. V was trimmed by 3 bases and J by 0 bases, leaving 16 bases between them. This chain's CDR3 is CAWSLIGGVSTDTQYF. Written as DNA, the CDR3 is TGTGCCTGGAGCTTAATAGGGGGGGTCAGCACAGATACGCAGTATTTT.

In this sample, this clonotype turned up many times. The chain recombines TRBV4-2 with TRBJ2-3; 7 nucleotides align to TRBD2. Per germline, CDR1 LGHNA and CDR2 YNFKEQ. V was pared by 0 bases and J by 2 bases, with 8 bases of the junction left unmatched. The CDR3 loop spans 17 amino acids. The CDR3 coding sequence is TGTGCCAGCAGCCAAGACAAGGCTAGCGGCCTCACAGATACGCAGTATTTT. Translated: CASSQDKASGLTDTQYF.

V gene TRBV5-1 combines with J gene TRBJ2-1; either TRBD1 or TRBD2 may supply D (5 bases each). CDR1 is SGHRS and CDR2 is YFSETQ in the germline V gene. The CDR3 contains 16 residues. The ends were cut back, 0 bases at V and 10 bases at J, with 20 bases in the middle. CDR3 in DNA: TGCGCCAGCAGCTTGGATCCAGGGACCGCGAACGCCGAGCAGTTCTTC. Translated: CASSLDPGTANAEQFF.

This clonotype was seen ten or more times. The chain carries TRBV5-1 and TRBJ1-1; 7 bases agree with TRBD1. Unmatched junction bases numbered 9, after V lost 4 bases and J lost 0 bases. Germline lookup yields CDR1 SGHRS and CDR2 YFSETQ. The CDR3 runs 16 residues. The CDR3 DNA follows: TGCGCCAGCAGCACCGGACAGGTGTCCGTGAACACTGAAGCTTTCTTT. Protein sequence: CASSTGQVSVNTEAFF. The variable domain in full, with the rest retrieved from reference TRBV5-1 and TRBJ1-1, is KAGVTQTPRYLIKTRGQQVTLSCSPISGHRSVSWYQQTPGQGLQFLFEYFSETQRNKGNFPGRFSGRQFSNSRSEMNVSTLELGDSALYLCASSTGQVSVNTEAFFGQGTRLTVV.

This clonotype was recorded at least ten times. This chain connects TRBV7-9 to TRBJ1-2; D gene uncertain. Germline V gene data show CDR1 as SEHNR and CDR2 as FQNEAQ (reference sequence). There are 15 residues in the CDR3. V dropped 5 bases and J dropped 2 bases, with 15 bases sitting between them. For the CDR3, the DNA is TGTGCCAGCAGCCAAGGACGGGATCTGAACTATGGCTACACCTTC. Protein product: CASSQGRDLNYGYTF.

This clonotype was counted between two and nine times. The chain links TRBV27 to TRBJ1-1; weak D call: TRBD1 (5 bases). V shed 6 bases and J shed 4 bases, with 15 bases lying between them. Germline V gene data show CDR1 as MNHEY and CDR2 as SMNVEV (reference sequence). This CDR3 contains 14 residues. The CDR3 sequence is CASSLTRGLTEAFF. CDR3 sequence (DNA): TGTGCCAGCAGCCTCACAAGGGGTCTCACTGAAGCTTTCTTT.